This T cell receptor beta chain emerged from a study of liver allograft versus peripheral blood T cells (TCRdb year 2020). Regarding the research as a whole: The study compared the T cell receptor repertoires present in transplanted livers with the repertoires present in the peripheral blood of liver transplant recipients.

Broad study findings and their caveats: According to the report, the T cell receptor repertoires detected in peripheral blood were different from the repertoires found inside liver allografts.

Sequencing relied on an Illumina MiSeq. TCRdb cleaned the public reads at Q25 with fastp, built clones with MiXCR and kept in-frame beta chains. Rows with one shared CDR3 protein collapse into an entry with the most common genes and DNA. This sample has 8,000 to 10,000 distinct CDR3 sequences in its table, and roughly 20% of those were observed once. 5.4% of the sample goes to the ten largest clones. From its cysteine to its phenylalanine, the CDR3 spans 13 amino acids. Only CDR3 DNA remains: 39 bases, in frame from the first base. V is cut by 0 bases and J by 4 bases, and the space between the germline ends is 9 bases. CDR1 GTSNPN and CDR2 SVGIG are derived from the germline V gene (reference sequence). This clonotype was seen more than once but under ten times. The clone's antigen remains unknown. Base-call qualities are not available, and no considerably larger clone is one nucleotide away.

The chain links TRBV30 with TRBJ1-1; no D gene can be assigned with confidence. The receptor was derived from a human patient who had a liver transplant. After a transplant, some T cells may be the graft donor's own cells. The CDR3 reads CAWSVSVITEAFF. The nucleotide sequence reads TGTGCCTGGAGTGTATCGGTGATCACTGAAGCTTTCTTT.